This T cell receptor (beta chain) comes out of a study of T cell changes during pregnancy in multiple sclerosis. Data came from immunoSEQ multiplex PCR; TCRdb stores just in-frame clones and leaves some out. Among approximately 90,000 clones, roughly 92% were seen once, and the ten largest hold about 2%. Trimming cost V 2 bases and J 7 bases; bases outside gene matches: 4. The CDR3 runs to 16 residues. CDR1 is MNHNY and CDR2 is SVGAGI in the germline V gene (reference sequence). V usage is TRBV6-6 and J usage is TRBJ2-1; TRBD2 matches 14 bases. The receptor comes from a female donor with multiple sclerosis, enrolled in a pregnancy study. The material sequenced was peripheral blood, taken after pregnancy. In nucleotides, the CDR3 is TGTGCCAGCAGTTACCGACTAGCGGGAGGGATGAATGAGCAGTTCTTC. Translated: CASSYRLAGGMNEQFF.